One sample yielded the 8 T cell receptor beta chains listed below, sequenced in a study of cytomegalovirus exposure and HLA in healthy donors. PCR was performed using 60 Vbeta and 13 Jbeta primers. Repertoires were generated with immunoSEQ multiplex PCR, while TCRdb's copy carries only in-frame clones and drops some. This repertoire shows 130,000 to 150,000 clones, nearly 80% found once; its top ten account for less than 2%. Material for sequencing was PBMCs. The receptors originated from a woman in her thirties in good health and CMV-seronegative.

This chain joins TRBV5-1 and TRBJ1-6; D might be TRBD1 (6 bases). The germline V and J ends were trimmed by 4 bases and 9 bases, with 17 bases remaining between them. There are 15 residues in the CDR3. Per the germline V gene, CDR1 is SGHRS and CDR2 is YFSETQ. The chain's CDR3 is CASSEATGPASPLHF. The CDR3 DNA follows: TGCGCCAGCAGCGAAGCTACAGGGCCGGCTTCACCCCTCCACTTT.

The CDR3: CASGNRAGSGKNIQYF. CDR3 DNA: TGTGCCAGCGGTAACCGGGCGGGGTCGGGCAAAAACATTCAGTACTTC. The genes are TRBV25-1 and TRBJ2-4; tentatively, D is TRBD2 (6 bases). The CDR3 extends over 16 amino acids. Germline V gene sequence: CDR1 MGHDK, CDR2 SYGVNS. The V gene lost 8 bases and the J gene lost 3 bases, with 20 bases spanning the gap.

This clone showed up just a few times. The chain links TRBV6-1 to TRBJ1-2; 7 positions agree with TRBD1. Germline CDR1 and CDR2: MNHNS and SASEGT. J lost 4 bases, V lost 3 bases, and 8 bases had no gene match. The CDR3 covers 15 residues. CDR3 sequence reads: CASSEWQGGAYGYTF. The CDR3 DNA is TGTGCCAGCAGTGAGTGGCAGGGGGGAGCCTATGGCTACACCTTC.

This rearrangement joins TRBV19 to TRBJ2-7; 8 positions agree with TRBD1. The CDR3 sequence is 14 residues long. Germline lookup yields CDR1 LNHDA and CDR2 SQIVND (reference sequence). V lost 5 bases, J lost 4 bases, and 7 bases stayed unmatched. The CDR3 spells CASSFRTGLYEQYF. CDR3 DNA: TGTGCCAGTAGTTTCCGGACAGGGTTGTACGAGCAGTACTTC.

CDR3 sequence reads: CASSLAPGSSYEQYF. The CDR3 DNA follows: TGCGCCAGCAGCTTGGCCCCGGGGAGCTCCTACGAGCAGTACTTC. The chain employs TRBV5-1 and TRBJ2-7, with a possible D match to TRBD2 (5 bases). Between the trimmed V and J ends, which lost 0 bases and 0 bases, there was a span of 10 bases. Per the germline V gene, CDR1 is SGHRS and CDR2 is YFSETQ. The CDR3 is 15 residues long.

The chain recombines TRBV5-1 with TRBJ2-7; 7 bases map to TRBD2. Trimming cost V 4 bases and J 3 bases; bases outside gene matches: 7. Germline V gene sequence: CDR1 SGHRS, CDR2 YFSETQ. CDR3 length: 14 amino acids. This CDR3 is CASSPGEGFYEQYF. The DNA of the CDR3 is TGCGCCAGCAGCCCCGGGGAGGGATTCTACGAGCAGTACTTC.

The J gene is TRBJ2-2, the V gene TRBV27; D possibly corresponds to TRBD2 (5 bases). V dropped 6 bases and J dropped 7 bases, with 9 bases sitting between them. Germline CDR1 MNHEY, CDR2 SMNVEV (reference sequence). The CDR3 has 12 residues. This CDR3 is CASRLEIGELFF. CDR3 DNA sequence: TGTGCCAGCAGACTAGAAATCGGGGAGCTGTTTTTT.

This sequence joins TRBV14 and TRBJ1-2, with 9 bases fitting TRBD1. The V segment lost 5 bases and the J segment 4 bases; nucleotides outside the gene matches: 5. The germline V gene encodes CDR1 SGHDN and CDR2 FVKESK. The CDR3 covers 14 residues. CDR3 protein: CASSKDRGRYGYTF. DNA for the CDR3: TGTGCCAGCAGCAAGGACAGGGGCCGCTATGGCTACACCTTC.